The present T cell receptor beta chain was sequenced within a study of T cells expressing NK-cell markers. Overall study context: Repertoires of TCR beta were obtained from T cells sorted as CD3+CD56+NKG2C+, CD3+CD56+NKG2C- and CD3+CD56-NKG2C+. Findings and caveats of the study: HCMV specificity of the expanded NKG2C+ T cell clones stayed unclear.

A remark on this clonotype: The antigen remains undetermined.

With the 5' RACE reads reprocessed, TCRdb shows one record per CDR3 protein and no DNA. The sample is made up of roughly 150,000 distinct CDR3 sequences, and the top ten hold less than 20% of it. The sequence came from a woman between 18 and 70 years old in good health. Sequenced: blood T cells: a sorted CD56 or NKG2C T cell subset, CD4+ or CD8+ T cells, or bulk PBMC T cells (not recorded which).

The CDR3 protein is CASSSGTHQETQYF. This rearrangement joins TRBV5-1 to TRBJ2-5; without DNA, the TCRdb call of TRBD1 cannot be checked. Germline V gene lookup returns CDR1 SGHRS and CDR2 YFSETQ. The CDR3 loop spans 14 amino acids.